This note documents a single TCR beta chain sequence. These data come from a study of blood T cell repertoires in COVID-19. The overall study: Material from acute and convalescent COVID-19 was sourced from the United States, Italy and Spain. The cDNA or gDNA used as material had been derived from T cells, B-cell-depleted T cells, or PBMCs.

This CDR3 comprises 15 residues. The germline CDR1 and CDR2 sequences are SGHAT and FQNNGV. The V and J ends lost 5 bases and 6 bases respectively, with 20 bases between them. Measured with immunoSEQ multiplex PCR; TCRdb has only the in-frame clones, and not every one. In the table there are more than 50,000 clones, roughly 90% of which are singletons. The rearrangement uses TRBV11-2 and TRBJ2-7, with a possible D match to TRBD2 (7 bases). The sequenced material came from peripheral blood. This sequence originates from a man in his fifties or sixties with active COVID-19. CDR3 loop: CASSRPGGGSGEQYF. The CDR3 nucleotides are TGTGCCAGCAGCCGACCGGGGGGCGGGAGTGGCGAGCAGTACTTC.